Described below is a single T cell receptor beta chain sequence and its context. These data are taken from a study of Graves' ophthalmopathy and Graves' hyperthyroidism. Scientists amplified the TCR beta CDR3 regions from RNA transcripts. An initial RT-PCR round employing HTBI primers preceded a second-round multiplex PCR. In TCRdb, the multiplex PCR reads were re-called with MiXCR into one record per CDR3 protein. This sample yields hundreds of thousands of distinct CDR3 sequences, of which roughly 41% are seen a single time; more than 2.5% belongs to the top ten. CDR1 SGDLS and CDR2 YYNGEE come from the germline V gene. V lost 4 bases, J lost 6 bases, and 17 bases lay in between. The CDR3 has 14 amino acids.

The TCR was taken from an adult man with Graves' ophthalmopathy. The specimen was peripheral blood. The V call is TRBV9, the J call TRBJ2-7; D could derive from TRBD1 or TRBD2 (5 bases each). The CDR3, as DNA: TGTGCCAGCAGCCCCTGGGACCAGGAGGCCGAGCAGTACTTC. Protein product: CASSPWDQEAEQYF.